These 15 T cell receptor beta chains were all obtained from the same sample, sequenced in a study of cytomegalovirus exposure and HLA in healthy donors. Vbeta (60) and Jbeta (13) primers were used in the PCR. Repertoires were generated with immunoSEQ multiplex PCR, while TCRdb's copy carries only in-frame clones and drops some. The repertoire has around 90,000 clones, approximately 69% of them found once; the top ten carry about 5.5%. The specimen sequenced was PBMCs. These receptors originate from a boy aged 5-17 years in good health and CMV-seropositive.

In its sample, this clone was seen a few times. The CDR3 loop is CASSPRLAGGVNLGNEQFF. The DNA for the CDR3 is TGTGCCAGCAGCCCCCGACTAGCGGGAGGGGTTAACTTGGGCAATGAGCAGTTCTTC. The chain joins TRBV7-3 to TRBJ2-1, with 14 bases identical to TRBD2. J lost 6 bases, V lost 5 bases, and 15 bases had no gene match. The CDR3 extends over 19 amino acids. CDR1 and CDR2 from the germline V gene are SGHTA and FQGTGA.

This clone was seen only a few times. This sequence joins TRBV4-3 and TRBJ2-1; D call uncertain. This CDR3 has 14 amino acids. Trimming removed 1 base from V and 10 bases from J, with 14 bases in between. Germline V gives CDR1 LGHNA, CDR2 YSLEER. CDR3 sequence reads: CASSQGLAVEEQFF. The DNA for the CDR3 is TGCGCCAGCAGCCAAGGCTTGGCGGTGGAAGAGCAGTTCTTC.

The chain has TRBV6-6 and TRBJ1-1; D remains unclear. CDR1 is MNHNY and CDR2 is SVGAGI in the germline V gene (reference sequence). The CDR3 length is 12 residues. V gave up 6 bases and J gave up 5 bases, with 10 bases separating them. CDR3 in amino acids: CASRRTETEAFF. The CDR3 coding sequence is TGTGCCAGCAGACGAACAGAAACTGAAGCTTTCTTT.

CDR3 coding DNA: TGTGCCGGGAAGGGGCAGGGGGGCTCTGGAAACACCATATATTTT. This gives the protein CAGKGQGGSGNTIYF. The chain combines TRBV28 with TRBJ1-3; 7 bases are a match to TRBD1. V lost 11 bases to trimming and J lost 0 bases; unmatched junction nucleotides: 10. This CDR3 spans 15 amino acids. Germline CDR1 is MDHEN and CDR2 is SYDVKM.

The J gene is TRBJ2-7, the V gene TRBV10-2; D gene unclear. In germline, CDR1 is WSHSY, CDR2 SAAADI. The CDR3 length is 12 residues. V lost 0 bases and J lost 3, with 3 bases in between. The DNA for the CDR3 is TGCGCCAGCAGTGAGTCCGTCTACGAGCAGTACTTC. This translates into CASSESVYEQYF.

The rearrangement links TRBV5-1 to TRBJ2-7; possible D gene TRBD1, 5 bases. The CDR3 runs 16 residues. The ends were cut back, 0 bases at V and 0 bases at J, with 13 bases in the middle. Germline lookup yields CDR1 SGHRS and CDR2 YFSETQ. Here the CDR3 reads CASSLARRANSYEQYF. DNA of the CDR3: TGCGCCAGCAGCTTGGCCCGCAGGGCCAACTCCTACGAGCAGTACTTC.

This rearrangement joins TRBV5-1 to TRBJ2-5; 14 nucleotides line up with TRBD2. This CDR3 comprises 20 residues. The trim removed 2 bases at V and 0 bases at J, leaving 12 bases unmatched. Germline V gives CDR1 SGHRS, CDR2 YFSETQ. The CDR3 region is CASSLSKTSGGAMNQETQYF. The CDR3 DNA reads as TGCGCCAGCAGCTTATCAAAGACTAGCGGGGGGGCAATGAACCAAGAGACCCAGTACTTC. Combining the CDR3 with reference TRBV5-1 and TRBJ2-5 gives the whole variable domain KAGVTQTPRYLIKTRGQQVTLSCSPISGHRSVSWYQQTPGQGLQFLFEYFSETQRNKGNFPGRFSGRQFSNSRSEMNVSTLELGDSALYLCASSLSKTSGGAMNQETQYFGPGTRLLVL.

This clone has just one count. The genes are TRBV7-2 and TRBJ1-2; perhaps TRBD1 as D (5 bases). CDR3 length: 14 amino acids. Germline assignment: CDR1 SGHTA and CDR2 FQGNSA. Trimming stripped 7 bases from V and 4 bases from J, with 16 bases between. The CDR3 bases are TGTGCCAGCATCCTCGGGCAGGGCGGCTATGGCTACACCTTC. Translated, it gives CASILGQGGYGYTF. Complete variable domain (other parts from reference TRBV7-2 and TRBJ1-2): GAGVSQSPSNKVTEKGKDVELRCDPISGHTALYWYRQSLGQGLEFLIYFQGNSAPDKSGLPSDRFSAERTGGSVSTLTIQRTQQEDSAVYLCASILGQGGYGYTFGSGTRLTVV.

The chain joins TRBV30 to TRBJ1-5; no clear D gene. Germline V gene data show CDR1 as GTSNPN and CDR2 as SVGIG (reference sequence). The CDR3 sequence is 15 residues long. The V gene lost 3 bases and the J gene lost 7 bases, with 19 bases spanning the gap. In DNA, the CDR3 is TGTGCCTGGAGCCCCCGCCGGTTGAAGTGGCAGCCCCAGCATTTT. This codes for CAWSPRRLKWQPQHF.

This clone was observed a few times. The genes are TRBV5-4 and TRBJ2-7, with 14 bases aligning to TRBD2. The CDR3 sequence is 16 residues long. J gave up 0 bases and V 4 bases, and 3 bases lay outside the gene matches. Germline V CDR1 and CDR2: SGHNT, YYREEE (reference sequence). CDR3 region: CASSGGTSGSSYEQYF. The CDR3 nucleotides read TGTGCCAGCAGCGGCGGGACTAGCGGGAGCTCCTACGAGCAGTACTTC.

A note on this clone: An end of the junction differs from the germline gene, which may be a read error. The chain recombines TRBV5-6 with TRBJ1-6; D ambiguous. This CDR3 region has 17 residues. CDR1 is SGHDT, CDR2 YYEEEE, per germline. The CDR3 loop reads CASSLGVGSSYNSPLNF. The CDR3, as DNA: TGTGCCAGCAGCTTGGGTGTAGGTAGCTCCTATAATTCACCCCTCAACTTT. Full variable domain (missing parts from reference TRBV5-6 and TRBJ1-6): DAGVTQSPTHLIKTRGQQVTLRCSPKSGHDTVSWYQQALGQGPQFIFQYYEEEERQRGNFPDRFSGHQFPNYSSELNVNALLLGDSALYLCASSLGVGSSYNSPLNFGNGTRLTVT.

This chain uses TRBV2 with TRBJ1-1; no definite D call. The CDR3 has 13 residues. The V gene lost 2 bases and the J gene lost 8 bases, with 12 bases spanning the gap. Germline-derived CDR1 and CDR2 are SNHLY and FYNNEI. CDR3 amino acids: CASSEQQEREAFF. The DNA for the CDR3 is TGTGCCAGCAGTGAACAACAAGAGAGGGAAGCTTTCTTT.

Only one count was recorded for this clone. CDR3 coding DNA: TGTGCCAGCAGTACCTTTTCCGGGACTAGTAACCCAGATACGCAGTATTTT. Translated, it gives CASSTFSGTSNPDTQYF. The chain recombines TRBV28 with TRBJ2-3; 8 bases align to TRBD2. This CDR3 is built from 17 residues. Trimming took 5 bases from V and 4 from J; bases not matched to a gene: 14. Germline V CDR1 and CDR2: MDHEN, SYDVKM.

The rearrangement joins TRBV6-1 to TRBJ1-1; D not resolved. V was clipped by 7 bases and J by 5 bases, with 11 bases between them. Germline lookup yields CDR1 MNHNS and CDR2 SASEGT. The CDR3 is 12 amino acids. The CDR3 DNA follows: TGTGCCAGCACAGTAGCAGCTACTGAAGCTTTCTTT. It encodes CASTVAATEAFF.

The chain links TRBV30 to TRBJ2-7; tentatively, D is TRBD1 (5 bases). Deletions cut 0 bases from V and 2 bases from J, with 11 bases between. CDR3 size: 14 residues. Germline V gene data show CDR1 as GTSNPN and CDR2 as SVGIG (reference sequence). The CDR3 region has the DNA TGTGCCTGGAGTGTTATCCAGGGCCCCTACGAGCAGTACTTC. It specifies CAWSVIQGPYEQYF.